What follows describes a single T cell receptor beta chain. Its antigen has not been determined. Base quality data are lacking; no much larger clone is found one base away. Each clonotype received, on average, 10x coverage in deep resolution sequencing performed on a MiSeq, where the target depth lay between 1 in 1 million and 1 in 200,000 T cells. The immunoSEQ hsTCRB Kit was used to generate TCR beta libraries. For the original study's pipeline: ImmunoSEQ Data Assistant and ImmunoSEQ Analyzer were used for data analysis, and V, D and J genes were assigned according to IMGT definitions. Clonality, which ranges from 0 to 1, was calculated by subtracting the normalized Shannon entropy of productive rearrangement frequencies from one. Only overrepresented clonotypes making up at least 0.05% of the repertoire of each patient were included in the public clonotype analysis. Repertoires from 10 to 15 age-matched healthy donors in immuneACCESS were used as clonality controls. This immuneACCESS table, as held by TCRdb, lists in-frame sequences with V and J called but not all clones. Of the missing ones, under half trace to an unresolved V gene in checked studies; the others have no known cause. V and J calls and clone size are as listed in that table; D and trimming were resolved from the DNA. The sample has 300,000 to 400,000 clones on record, approximately 67% of them singletons. The ten largest clones add up to around 6.5% of the sample.

These data originate in a study of cytotoxic CD8 clonotypes in ibrutinib-treated CLL (dated by TCRdb to the early 2020s). Concerning the study at large: The cohort was composed of about a dozen relapsed/refractory and 15 treatment-naive patients; IGHV unmutated status was identified in 17 patients. Partial responses were observed in roughly 25 patients and complete responses in 2; after a median follow-up of roughly 72 months, remission was maintained in 14 patients and progression was observed in approximately twelve. The response samples were drawn at a median of around eleven months into treatment, with a range of about 6 to 36 months. An average of about 250,000 productive templates and approximately 90,000 productive rearrangements was obtained per sample. Longitudinal samples were obtainable from about 30% of the 86 participants in the trial. Cryopreserved peripheral blood mononuclear cells were obtained before treatment, at response, and at either sustained remission or disease progression. Patients were still on ibrutinib when every remission and progressive disease sample was collected.

Broad study findings and their caveats: Public clonotypes were rare and either shrank or stayed stable during treatment, and the rise in clonality at ibrutinib response reflected expansion of private clonotypes. Sampling times were not matched between sustained-remission and progressing patients, and lymph node repertoires were not studied. An increase in clonality was observed at ibrutinib response, with clonality remaining stable during sustained remission and falling back toward baseline at progression. Baseline clonality exceeded that of age-matched healthy donors and correlated strongly with circulating CD8+ T-cell counts.

Around 1.8 micrograms of genomic DNA were extracted from cryopreserved PBMCs for TCR beta library preparation. Longitudinal blood samples from CLL patients on ibrutinib monotherapy underwent high-throughput TCR beta sequencing. The patients took part in an open-label, single-center phase 2 trial of ibrutinib monotherapy. The receptor was isolated from a human donor with chronic lymphocytic leukemia. The material sequenced was PBMCs, taken after 36 months of ibrutinib treatment.

The CDR3 reads as follows: CASSLVGTSGYEQYF. The sequence in DNA is TGTGCCAGCAGTTTAGTCGGGACTAGCGGCTACGAGCAGTACTTC. The chain couples TRBV27 to TRBJ2-7, and 11 junctional nucleotides match TRBD2. Including the terminal cysteine and phenylalanine, the CDR3 comprises 15 residues. Only the CDR3 DNA is retained, 45 bases long and in frame from the first base. From V the trimming removes 2 bases and from J it removes 3 bases, while the gene matches leave 3 bases of the junction unaccounted for. CDR1 MNHEY and CDR2 SMNVEV were looked up in the germline V gene (reference sequence).